This is a list of T cell receptor beta chains from one sample in a study of T cell repertoires in cytomegalovirus infection. From the reads, TCRdb called clonotypes with MiXCR, one entry per CDR3 protein. The sample has about 450,000 distinct CDR3 sequences, approximately 31% seen once. The sequencing sample was made of PBMCs. The receptor set was obtained from a human donor in good health (CMV status not recorded). Some clones in this sample may be carry-over from other donors' samples. The CDR3 runs from the conserved cysteine through the conserved F or W. The D gene is left open where the match is weak. The size of a clone is reported for some rows only, either as once, few or many, or as a class for expanded clones.

TRBJ1-2 | many | TRBV7-6 | - | TGTGCCAGCAGCCATCAGCCAACCTATGGCTACACCTTC | CASSHQPTYGYTF
TRBJ2-5 | - | TRBV3-1 | TRBD2 | TGTGCCAGCAGCCTTATTAGCGGGGGGAGTGCGAAGACCCAGTACTTC | CASSLISGGSAKTQYF
TRBJ1-5 | - | TRBV5-6 | TRBD1 | TGTGCCAGCAGGAAACGGGACAGGGGTCTTCAGCCCCAGCATTTT | CASRKRDRGLQPQHF
TRBJ1-1 | - | TRBV12-3/TRBV12-4 | - | TGTGCCAGCAGCCACAGTAACACTGAAGCTTTCTTT | CASSHSNTEAFF
TRBJ1-2 | many | TRBV7-2 | - | TGTGCCAGCAGCCACCGGGGCAGCTATGGCTACACCTTC | CASSHRGSYGYTF
TRBJ2-1 | - | TRBV24-1 | - | TGTGCCACCGAGAAGTCAAACACTCAATACAATGAGCAGTTCTTC | CATEKSNTQYNEQFF
TRBJ2-5 | - | TRBV20-1 | - | TGCAGTGCTAGATACCCCGCCGGTAGACATCAAGAGACCCAGTACTTC | CSARYPAGRHQETQYF
TRBJ1-5 | - | TRBV11-2 | - | TGTGCCAGCAGCTTAGAGCGGGGAATCCAGCCCCAGCATTTT | CASSLERGIQPQHF
TRBJ2-4 | - | TRBV5-1 | TRBD1 | TGCGCCAGCAGCTTGGGGGGGGACAGGGGGCACATTCAGTACTTC | CASSLGGDRGHIQYF
TRBJ2-4 | - | TRBV19 | TRBD1 | TGTGCCAGTAATCCAGGACAGGGCACCTCCAAAAACATTCAGTACTTC | CASNPGQGTSKNIQYF
TRBJ1-1 | - | TRBV28 | - | TGTGCCCGCAGACAGGCATTGAACACTGAAGCTTTCTTT | CARRQALNTEAFF
TRBJ1-3 | - | TRBV6-5 | - | TGTGCCAGCAGTTCCCGTCGGACCCCACCCGGAGACTCTGGAAACACCATATATTTT | CASSSRRTPPGDSGNTIYF
TRBJ2-3 | - | TRBV12-5 | - | TGTGCTAGTGGTACGGGGCTCCCCTTGAATACGCAGTATTTT | CASGTGLPLNTQYF
TRBJ1-1 | - | TRBV11-2 | TRBD1 | TGTGCCAGCAGCTTTATCCGGGACAGGGTGACTGAAGCTTTCTTT | CASSFIRDRVTEAFF
TRBJ2-7 | - | TRBV20-1 | - | TGCAGTGCTGACCAAGGGGAGACCTACGAGCAGTACTTC | CSADQGETYEQYF
TRBJ1-1 | - | TRBV24-1 | - | TGTGCCACCAGTGATTTGTTGGGGACTGAAGCTTTCTTT | CATSDLLGTEAFF
TRBJ1-1 | many | TRBV7-6 | - | TGTGCCAGCAGCAGCCAACAGGGACTGAACACTGAAGCTTTCTTT | CASSSQQGLNTEAFF
TRBJ2-7 | - | TRBV3-1 | - | TGTGCCAGCAGCCCCTACGGGGAATCATACGAGCAGTACTTC | CASSPYGESYEQYF
TRBJ1-6 | many | TRBV7-6 | - | TGTGCCAGCAGCAGGAGGGGTGAAGGTTCACCCCTCCACTTT | CASSRRGEGSPLHF
TRBJ1-1 | few | TRBV19 | - | TGTGCCAGTATTCACACAGGGTTAACTGAAGCTTTCTTT | CASIHTGLTEAFF
TRBJ1-5 | few | TRBV10-3 | - | TGTGCCATCAGTGAGTCGAATCAGCCCCAGCATTTT | CAISESNQPQHF
TRBJ2-1 | few | TRBV6-2/TRBV6-3 | TRBD2 | TGTGCCACCAAGCGGGGGGACAATGAGCAGTTCTTC | CATKRGDNEQFF
TRBJ1-2 | few | TRBV6-2/TRBV6-3 | - | TGTGCCAGCAGACACCGGGACAACTATGGCTACACCTTC | CASRHRDNYGYTF
TRBJ1-5 | many | TRBV19 | - | TGTGCCAGTAGTGCCGCCTCAGGGCTGAGCAATCAGCCCCAGCATTTT | CASSAASGLSNQPQHF
TRBJ2-3 | - | TRBV7-6 | - | TGTGCCAGCAGCCTAGGTGGCGGGGGCACAGAGACGCAGTATTTT | CASSLGGGGTETQYF
TRBJ2-1 | few | TRBV19 | - | TGTGCCAGTAGTAGTGTAGGAGCAGACTACAATGAGCAGTTCTTC | CASSSVGADYNEQFF
TRBJ1-1 | few | TRBV7-8 | - | TGTGCCAGCAGCTTAGAACAGCAGAACACTGAAGCTTTCTTT | CASSLEQQNTEAFF